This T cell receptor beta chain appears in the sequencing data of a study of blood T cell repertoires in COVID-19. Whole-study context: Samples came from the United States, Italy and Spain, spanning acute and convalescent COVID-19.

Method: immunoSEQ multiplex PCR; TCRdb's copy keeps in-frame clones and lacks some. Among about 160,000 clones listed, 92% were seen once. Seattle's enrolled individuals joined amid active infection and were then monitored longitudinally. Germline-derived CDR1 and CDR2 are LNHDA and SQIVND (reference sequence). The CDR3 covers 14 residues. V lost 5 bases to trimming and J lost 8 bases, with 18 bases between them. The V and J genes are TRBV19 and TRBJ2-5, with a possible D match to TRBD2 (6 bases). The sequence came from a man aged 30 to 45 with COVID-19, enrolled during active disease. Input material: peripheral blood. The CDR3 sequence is CASSPRDGGITQYF. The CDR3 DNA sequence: TGTGCCAGTAGTCCCCGAGATGGGGGGATAACCCAGTACTTC.